This T cell receptor beta chain originates from a study of identical twins (dated by TCRdb to the mid-2010s). Describing the broader study: The study deep-sequenced TCR alpha and beta repertoires from monozygotic twins, unrelated adults of various ages and cord blood to test whether fetal clonotypes persist. To rule out contamination, replicate twin experiments were performed at different times with different library preparation protocols. Overall study outcomes, separate from this receptor: A weaker excess of twin sharing was found in beta out-of-frame sequences because the signal-to-noise ratio was lowered by fewer shared sequences. Compared with coincidental sharing between unrelated individuals, out-of-frame TCR alpha sequences shared between twins showed an excess of sequences with low generation probability. Invariant T cells such as MAIT and iNKT could partly confound zero-insertion analyses, although diverse VJ usage argued against such confounding for most clonotypes. Recombination models systematically underestimated out-of-frame TCR alpha sharing in monozygotic twins but agreed with sharing between unrelated individuals. Abundant cord blood beta clonotypes carried fewer insertions; young adult naive repertoires showed a weaker similar trend, while memory repertoires showed none. Because the same donors could not be followed over many years, conclusions were based on cross-sectional statistical analysis.

Spanning cysteine to phenylalanine, the CDR3 consists of 14 amino acids. Left in the record is the CDR3 DNA by itself, 42 bases read in frame from the first base. Points on this clonotype: There is no known antigen for this receptor. The germline gene is not matched at one end of the junction; a read error may be the cause.

Libraries were constructed by 5' RACE. Sequenced using an Illumina HiSeq 2000. A universal primer binding site was added through template switching, and the final cDNA carried a unique molecular identifier so that TCR cDNA molecules could be counted accurately. Specific primers in the conserved constant-segment region were used to synthesize first-strand cDNA for TCR alpha and beta chains. To control for contamination, every cDNA library carried two barcodes: a SMART-Mk sample barcode plus Illumina barcodes. TruSeq adapter sequences and Illumina sample barcodes were added in two successive PCR steps. TCR alpha and beta cDNA libraries were sequenced on the Illumina HiSeq platform with custom primers. The authors' analysis ran thus. MiGEC was used to process raw reads and extract unique molecular identifiers, and MiXCR was used to find CDR3 positions. Recombination models were inferred per individual with the repgenHMM and IGoR tools using an EM algorithm. Shared clonotypes were analyzed with the tcR package in R, and sharing was normalized by the product of cloneset sizes. Out-of-frame nonproductive sequences were analyzed to study raw recombination free of thymic and clonal selection effects. TCRdb reprocessing: public reads trimmed at Q25 with fastp, clones called with MiXCR, in-frame beta chains kept. Rows matching on CDR3 protein sequence are summarized as one entry with the most common DNA and genes. TCRdb's processing, not the study's, gives the V and J calls here. This sample has approximately 600,000 distinct CDR3 sequences in its table, and roughly 9.9% of those were observed once. The ten biggest clones cover 2.5% to 3.5% of the sample.

Only healthy Caucasian donors were included. The twin cohort comprised three pairs of female monozygotic twins, all aged roughly 18 to 29 years. Peripheral blood mononuclear cells were used as the source from which RNA for TCR libraries was isolated. These same data were also listed under a study on yellow fever vaccine responses in identical twins. According to the second study: The authors reported that the T cell response to vaccination in identical twins appeared partly convergent and partly personalized. Focusing on identical twins, the study followed the T cell clones that responded to the vaccine, and did so with precision.

This receptor chain uses TRBV12-3 or TRBV12-4 and TRBJ1-4; TRBD1 matches 7 bases in the middle. Sequenced input: PBMCs. This clonotype originated in a woman between 18 and 29 years old in good health. The nucleotide sequence is given as TGTGCCAGCAGTTTAGGGGGGAGGGGGCGCGATCGAATTTTT. Protein translation: CASSLGGRGRDRIF.